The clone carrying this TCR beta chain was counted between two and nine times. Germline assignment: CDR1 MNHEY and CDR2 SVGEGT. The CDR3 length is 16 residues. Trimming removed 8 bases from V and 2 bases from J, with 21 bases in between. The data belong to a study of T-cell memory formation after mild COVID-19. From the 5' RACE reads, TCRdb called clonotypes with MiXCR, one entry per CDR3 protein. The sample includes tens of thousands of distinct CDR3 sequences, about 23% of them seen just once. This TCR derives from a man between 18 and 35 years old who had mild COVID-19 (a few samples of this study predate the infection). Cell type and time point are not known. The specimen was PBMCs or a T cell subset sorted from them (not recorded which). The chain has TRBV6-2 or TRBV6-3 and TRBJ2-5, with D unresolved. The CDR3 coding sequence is TGTGCCAGCCTCCCCCGCTGGGCCGGCTATCAAGAGACCCAGTACTTC. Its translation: CASLPRWAGYQETQYF.